This TCR beta chain originates from a study of identical twins. MiXCR, applied by TCRdb to the 5' RACE reads, yields one record per CDR3 protein. The sample consists of around 690,000 distinct CDR3 sequences, about 20% of them appearing once. The V gene's germline CDR1 is SGHRS and CDR2 YFSETQ. The CDR3 extends over 15 amino acids. V trimming: 8 bases; J trimming: 7 bases; junction bases outside the gene matches: 7. The same sample was also used in a study of T cells expressing NK-cell markers. That source reports: Also leading the CD3+CD56-NKG2C+ fraction in a few donors were these clonotypes.

Material: PBMCs. The TCR originated in a woman aged 18-29 years in good health. The chain has TRBV5-1 and TRBJ2-2; 14 nucleotides line up with TRBD2. Here the CDR3 DNA reads TGCGCCAGTACCGGGACTAGCGGGGGAAGCGGGGAGCTGTTTTTT. Translating gives CASTGTSGGSGELFF.